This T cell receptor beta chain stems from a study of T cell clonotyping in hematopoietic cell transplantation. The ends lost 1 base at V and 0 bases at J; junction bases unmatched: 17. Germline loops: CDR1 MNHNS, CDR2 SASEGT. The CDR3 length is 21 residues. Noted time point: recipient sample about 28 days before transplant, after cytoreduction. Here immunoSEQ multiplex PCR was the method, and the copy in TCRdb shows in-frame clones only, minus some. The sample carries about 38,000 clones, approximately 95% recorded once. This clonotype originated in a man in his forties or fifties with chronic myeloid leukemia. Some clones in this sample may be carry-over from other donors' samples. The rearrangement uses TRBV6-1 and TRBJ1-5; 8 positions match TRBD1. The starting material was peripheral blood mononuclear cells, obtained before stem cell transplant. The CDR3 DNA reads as TGTGCCAGCAGTGAAGAAGTCTCCTTCGGACAGGGTGGTTATAGCAATCAGCCCCAGCATTTT. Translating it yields CASSEEVSFGQGGYSNQPQHF.